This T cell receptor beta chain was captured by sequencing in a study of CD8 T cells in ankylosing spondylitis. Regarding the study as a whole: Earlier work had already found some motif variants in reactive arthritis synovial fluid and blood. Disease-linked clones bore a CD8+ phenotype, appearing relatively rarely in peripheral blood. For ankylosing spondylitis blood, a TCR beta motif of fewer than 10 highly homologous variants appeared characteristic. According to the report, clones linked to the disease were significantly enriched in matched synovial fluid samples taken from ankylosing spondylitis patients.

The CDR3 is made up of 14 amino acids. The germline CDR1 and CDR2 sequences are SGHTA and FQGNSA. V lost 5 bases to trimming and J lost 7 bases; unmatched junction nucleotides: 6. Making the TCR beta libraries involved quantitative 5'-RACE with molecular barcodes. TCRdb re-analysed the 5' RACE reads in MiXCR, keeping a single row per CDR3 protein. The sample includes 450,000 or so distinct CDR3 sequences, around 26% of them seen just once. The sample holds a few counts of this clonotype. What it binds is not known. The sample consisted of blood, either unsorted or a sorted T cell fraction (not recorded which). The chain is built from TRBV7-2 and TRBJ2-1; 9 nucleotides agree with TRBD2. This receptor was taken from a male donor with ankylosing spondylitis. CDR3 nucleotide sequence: TGTGCCAGCAGCCCCTGGACTAGCGCTAATGAGCAGTTCTTC. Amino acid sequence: CASSPWTSANEQFF.